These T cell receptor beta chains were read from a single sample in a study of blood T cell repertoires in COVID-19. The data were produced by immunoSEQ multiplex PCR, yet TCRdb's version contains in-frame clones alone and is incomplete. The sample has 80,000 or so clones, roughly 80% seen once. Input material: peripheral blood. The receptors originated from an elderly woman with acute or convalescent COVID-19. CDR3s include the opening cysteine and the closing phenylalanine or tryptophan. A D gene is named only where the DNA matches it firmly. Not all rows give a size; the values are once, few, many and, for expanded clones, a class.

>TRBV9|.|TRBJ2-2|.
TGTGCCAGCAGCCTCCAGGGGCTGGCCGGGGAGCTGTTTTTT
CASSLQGLAGELFF
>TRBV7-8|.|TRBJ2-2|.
TGTGCCACCCCAGTAGAGACAGCGAACACCGGGGAGCTGTTTTTT
CATPVETANTGELFF
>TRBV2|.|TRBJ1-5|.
TGTGCCAGCAGTTCCGACAGATCCTATAGCAATCAGCCCCAGCATTTT
CASSSDRSYSNQPQHF
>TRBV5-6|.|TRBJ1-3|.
TGTGCCAGCAACAACCCGTCGGGGGGCGGAAACACCATATATTTT
CASNNPSGGGNTIYF
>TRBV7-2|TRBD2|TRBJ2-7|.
TGTGCCAGCAGCTTAGATAGCGGGGGGGCCCGCGAGCAGTACTTC
CASSLDSGGAREQYF
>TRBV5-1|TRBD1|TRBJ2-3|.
TGCGCCAGCAGCTTTGGACAGGGAACAGATACGCAGTATTTT
CASSFGQGTDTQYF
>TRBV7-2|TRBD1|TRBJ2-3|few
TGTGCCAGCAGCTTAGAAGGACAGGGGACAGATACGCAGTATTTT
CASSLEGQGTDTQYF
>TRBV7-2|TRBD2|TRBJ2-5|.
TGTGCCAGCAGCTTAGGGCTAGCGGGGGAATTTCAAGAGACCCAGTACTTC
CASSLGLAGEFQETQYF
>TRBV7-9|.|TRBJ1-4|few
TGTGCCAGCAGCCCTAAAGGGGGTGGTAATGAAAAACTGTTTTTT
CASSPKGGGNEKLFF
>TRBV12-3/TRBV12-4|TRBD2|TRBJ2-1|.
TGTGCCAGCGACGAGCGGGAGGGCAATGAGCAGTTCTTC
CASDEREGNEQFF
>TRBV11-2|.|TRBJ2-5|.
TGTGCCAGCAGCTTACAGGGAGGAGAGACCCAGTACTTC
CASSLQGGETQYF
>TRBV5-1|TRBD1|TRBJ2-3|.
TGCGCCAGCAGCTTGGTGGGACAGACAGATACGCAGTATTTT
CASSLVGQTDTQYF
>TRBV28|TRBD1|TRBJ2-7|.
TGTGCCAGCAGTACCCTGGGGGACAGCTATCCCTACGAGCAGTACTTC
CASSTLGDSYPYEQYF
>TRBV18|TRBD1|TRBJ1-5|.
TGTGCCAGCGGGACAGGGCGGGGTCAGCCCCAGCATTTT
CASGTGRGQPQHF
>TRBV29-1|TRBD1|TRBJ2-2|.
TGCAGCGTTGGCGGGTGGGGACAGGGGGCTTTCGGGGAGCTGTTTTTT
CSVGGWGQGAFGELFF
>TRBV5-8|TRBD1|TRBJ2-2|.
TGTGCCTCAACGAGGGGGCAGGGCGGGGAGCTGTTTTTT
CASTRGQGGELFF
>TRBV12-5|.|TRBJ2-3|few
TGTGCTAGTGGACCACTAAGCACAGATACGCAGTATTTT
CASGPLSTDTQYF
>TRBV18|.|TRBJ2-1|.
TGTGCCAGCTCACCATTACAGAGCTCCTACAATGAGCAGTTCTTC
CASSPLQSSYNEQFF
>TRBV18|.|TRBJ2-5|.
TGTGCCAGCTCACCACGCGAAACAGAGACCCAGTACTTC
CASSPRETETQYF
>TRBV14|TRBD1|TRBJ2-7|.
TGTGCCAGCAGTCGGAACAGGGGGCGCTTCTACGAGCAGTACTTC
CASSRNRGRFYEQYF
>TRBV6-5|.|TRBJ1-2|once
TGTGCCAGCACCTATGGGCAAAGTCATTATGGCTACACCTTC
CASTYGQSHYGYTF
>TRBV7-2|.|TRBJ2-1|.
TGTGCCAGCAGCCGCGACAGGACATCCTACAATGAGCAGTTCTTC
CASSRDRTSYNEQFF
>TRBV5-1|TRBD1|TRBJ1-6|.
TGCGCCAGCAGCAGCGGACAGGGGGCCTACTATAATTCACCCCTCCACTTT
CASSSGQGAYYNSPLHF
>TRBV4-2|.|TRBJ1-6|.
TGTGCCAGCAGCCCCAATGTTCGGGAGAATTCACCCCTCCACTTT
CASSPNVRENSPLHF
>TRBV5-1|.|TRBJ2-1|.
TGCGCCAGCAGCCCCAGGGGGGATGGAAATGAGCAGTTCTTC
CASSPRGDGNEQFF
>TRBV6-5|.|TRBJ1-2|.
TGTGCCAGCAGTTACACGCTTACGGGTGGCTACACCTTC
CASSYTLTGGYTF
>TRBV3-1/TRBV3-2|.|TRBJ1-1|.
TGTGCCAGCAGCCAAGAGTCCCAAAAAACTGAAGCTTTCTTT
CASSQESQKTEAFF
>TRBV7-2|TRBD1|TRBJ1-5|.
TGTGCCAGCAGCGCAGGGACAGGGAATCAGCCCCAGCATTTT
CASSAGTGNQPQHF
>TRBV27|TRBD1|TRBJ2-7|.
TGTGCCAGCAGTTCCCCTTCAGGCAGGGGGCTTTACGAGCAGTACTTC
CASSSPSGRGLYEQYF
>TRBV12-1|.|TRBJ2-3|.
TGTGCCAGCAGCCAAAATAACCGGGGTTGCACAGATACGCAGTATTTT
CASSQNNRGCTDTQYF
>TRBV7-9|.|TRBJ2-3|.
TGTGCCAGCAGCTTAACTGAGAGGGATACGCAGTATTTT
CASSLTERDTQYF
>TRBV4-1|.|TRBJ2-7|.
TGCGCCAGCAGCCTGGCGCGGGGAGATTACGAGCAGTACTTC
CASSLARGDYEQYF
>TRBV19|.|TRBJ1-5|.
TGTGCCAGTAGTCACCCCTCGGGAGGGCCCCAGCATTTT
CASSHPSGGPQHF
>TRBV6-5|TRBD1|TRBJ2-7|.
TGTGCCAGCAGTCCCCCGGGACAGTTAAGAGCCGAGCAGTACTTC
CASSPPGQLRAEQYF
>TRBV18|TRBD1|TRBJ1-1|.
TGTGCCAGCTCGAACGCCGGGACAGGGAACACTGAAGCTTTCTTT
CASSNAGTGNTEAFF
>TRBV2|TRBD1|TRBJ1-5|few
TGTGCCAGCAGGGACAGGTCGCCCAATCAGCCCCAGCATTTT
CASRDRSPNQPQHF
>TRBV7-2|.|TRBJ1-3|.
TGTGCCAGCAGCTTAGAGGTCCCGCGGCACACCATATATTTT
CASSLEVPRHTIYF